One sample yielded the 4 T cell receptor beta chains listed below, sequenced in a study of cytomegalovirus exposure and HLA in healthy donors (TCRdb year 2017). Library creation used the immunoSEQ multiplex PCR assay. For the multiplex PCR, a mixture combining 60 forward primers for TCR Vbeta segments and 13 reverse primers for TCR Jbeta segments was used. Here the immuneACCESS table is served through TCRdb, limited to in-frame sequences with V and J called. Missing clones are a known gap in these copies; in checked studies unresolved V genes cover under half, and the rest lacks a known reason. This sample gives 150,000 to 200,000 clones in total; around four fifths of them show up just once. 1.4% to 1.5% of the sample rests with the top ten. Input material: PBMCs. The receptors shown here come from a woman between 25 and 40 years old in good health and CMV-seropositive.

The chain joins TRBV30 to TRBJ1-5; D not certain. The CDR3 is 14 residues long. Germline V CDR1 and CDR2: GTSNPN, SVGIG (reference sequence). Trimming left V 4 bases short and J 4 bases short, with 14 bases between. The CDR3 here is CAWNDGLYNQPQHF. The CDR3 DNA reads TGTGCCTGGAACGATGGACTGTATAATCAGCCCCAGCATTTT.

This sequence joins TRBV10-3 and TRBJ2-1; weak D call: TRBD2 (5 bases). There are 13 residues in the CDR3. Looked up from germline, CDR1 is ENHRY and CDR2 is SYGVKD. Trimming pared 6 bases from V and 2 bases from J, leaving 8 bases between. Here the CDR3 reads CAIRRATYNEQFF. The CDR3 nucleotides are TGTGCCATCAGGCGGGCAACCTACAATGAGCAGTTCTTC.

In this sample, this clone turned up a few times. The chain links TRBV6-1 to TRBJ2-1; 7 nucleotides align to TRBD1. With 3 bases clipped from V and 8 bases from J, the junction kept 13 bases outside the gene matches. Per the germline V gene, CDR1 is MNHNS and CDR2 is SASEGT. The CDR3 runs to 16 residues. The CDR3 spells CASSDYRDRLPDEQFF. The CDR3 DNA follows: TGTGCCAGCAGTGATTACCGGGACAGACTTCCTGATGAGCAGTTCTTC.

The chain recombines TRBV25-1 with TRBJ2-5, with 13 bases identical to TRBD2. J was trimmed by 1 base and V by 4 bases; bases with no gene match: 6. CDR1 MGHDK and CDR2 SYGVNS come from the germline V gene. The length of the CDR3 is 17 residues. As DNA, the CDR3 is TGTGCCAGCAGTGCCGGACTAGCGGGAGTGGTCCAAGAGACCCAGTACTTC. It is translated as CASSAGLAGVVQETQYF.